This TCR beta chain was observed in a study of T cell responses to AZD1222 COVID-19 vaccine. Per the germline V gene, CDR1 is MNHEY and CDR2 is SVGEGT. CDR3 size: 13 residues. V was pared by 4 bases and J by 5 bases, with 11 bases between. Study results and caveats: Spike-specific TCR breadth and depth grew following two AZD1222 doses. CD4 TCRs associated with vaccination spanned spike, dominating at 160-218 and 743-854. Seropositive at baseline were only a handful of AZD1222 recipients. None of the repertoires were sampled until the peak T cell response had passed.

The assay was immunoSEQ multiplex PCR, and TCRdb's table has in-frame clones only and misses some. The sample lists under 200,000 clones, just over 90% occurring once. Notes on this clone: Its target is not known.

Material: peripheral blood, obtained 28 days after the second AZD1222 dose. The receptor comes from an adult who received the AZD1222 COVID-19 vaccine. The chain joins TRBV6-2 or TRBV6-3 to TRBJ1-1; D might be TRBD1 (5 bases). CDR3 residues: CASSFHRQTEAFF. The CDR3 DNA reads as TGTGCCAGCAGTTTCCACCGACAGACTGAAGCTTTCTTT.